This T cell receptor (beta chain) was recovered during a study of early T cells in non-severe SARS-CoV-2 infection. This clonotype was observed many times. V was cut by 11 bases and J by 3 bases, with 25 bases left in between. The CDR3 totals 16 residues. Looked up from germline, CDR1 is MNHEY and CDR2 is SVGAGI. Each cDNA molecule carried a unique molecular identifier. A single record per CDR3 protein comes from TCRdb applying MiXCR to the 5' RACE reads. Of around 79,000 distinct CDR3 sequences in the sample, around 11% are singletons; the top ten hold around 12%. The source material was whole blood, sampled at baseline. The TCR sequence derives from an adult who was a healthcare worker with PCR-confirmed SARS-CoV-2 infection or an uninfected control (not recorded which). The chain links TRBV6-5 to TRBJ1-2; a possible D gene is TRBD1 (6 bases). The CDR3 here is CAGCLTSGGSHYGYTF. CDR3 sequence (DNA): TGTGCCGGGTGTTTGACATCGGGGGGCTCTCACTATGGCTACACCTTC.